This T cell receptor beta chain was sequenced during a study of blood T cell repertoires in COVID-19. Study summary: Specimens from acute and convalescent COVID-19 originated in the United States, Italy and Spain.

Under the authors' procedure: Estimation of nucleated cell counts relied on the amplification of reference gene primers. Method: immunoSEQ multiplex PCR; TCRdb's copy keeps in-frame clones and lacks some. V and J calls and clone size are as listed in that table; D and trimming were resolved from the DNA. The repertoire holds around 200,000 clones, around three quarters seen once, with 5.5% in the top ten. This clone has at least ten counts. The CDR3 has 16 residues. Trimming took 4 bases from V and 8 from J, leaving 21 bases between them. CDR1 and CDR2 from the germline V gene are SNHLY and FYNNEI. The chain recombines TRBV2 with TRBJ2-1; D is possibly TRBD1 (6 bases). The sequence derives from a woman aged 70-85 years with acute or convalescent COVID-19. Source material: peripheral blood. CDR3: CASSAPRDKSSDEQFF. CDR3 bases: TGTGCCAGCAGTGCCCCCCGGGACAAGTCGTCGGATGAGCAGTTCTTC. The variable domain in full, completed from reference TRBV2 and TRBJ2-1, reads EPEVTQTPSHQVTQMGQEVILRCVPISNHLYFYWYRQILGQKVEFLVSFYNNEISEKSEIFDDQFSVERPDGSNFTLKIRSTKLEDSAMYFCASSAPRDKSSDEQFFGPGTRLTVL.